The T cell receptor beta chain under discussion was sequenced for a study of blood T cell repertoires in COVID-19. At the level of the study: Sites across the United States, Italy and Spain contributed samples from acute and convalescent COVID-19.

The table came from immunoSEQ multiplex PCR; TCRdb's copy has only in-frame clones and leaves some out. The table includes 200,000 or so clones, 85% to 90% detected once. This CDR3 spans 15 amino acids. Germline-derived CDR1 and CDR2 are SGHTA and FQGNSA. Trimming cost V 1 base and J 4 bases; bases outside gene matches: 4. The sequence derives from a woman aged 50 to 60 with acute or convalescent COVID-19. J is TRBJ1-2 and V is TRBV7-2; 9 positions match TRBD1. The sequenced material came from peripheral blood. CDR3 nucleotides: TGTGCCAGCAGCTTAGGGGGGACAGGGAGCTATGGCTACACCTTC. Residues: CASSLGGTGSYGYTF.